This TCR beta chain was captured by sequencing in a study of Ad26.COV2.S vaccination and SARS-CoV-2 variants. Study-level background: Dosing was one shot or two shots 56 days apart.

The treatment: over 15 received Ad26.COV2.S at low or high dose, single or two shots; roughly five received placebo; per-sample allocation not given. Samples analyzed were those drawn on day 63 after the first vaccine or placebo injection. Trimming took 3 bases from V and 3 from J, leaving 8 bases between them. The germline gives CDR1 SEHNR, CDR2 FQNEAQ (reference sequence). The CDR3 loop spans 14 amino acids. Generated by immunoSEQ multiplex PCR, the TCRdb table keeps only in-frame clones and is missing some. This repertoire shows 380,000 or so clones, about 85% found once; its top ten account for 6.4%.

Sequences were derived from peripheral blood, sampled in a trial of Ad26.COV2.S vaccine versus placebo. The clonotype originates from a person aged 18 to 65 who received the Ad26.COV2.S COVID-19 vaccine or a placebo. This chain joins TRBV7-9 and TRBJ1-4, with a weak D call TRBD1 (5 bases). CDR3 bases: TGTGCCAGCAGCTTCAGGGCGTCTAATGAAAAACTGTTTTTT. Amino acids: CASSFRASNEKLFF.